This passage covers 32 T cell receptor beta chains from one sample sequenced in a study of T cell repertoires in cytomegalovirus infection. TCRdb ran MiXCR on the reads and lists one entry per CDR3 protein. The table records a few hundred thousand distinct CDR3 sequences, approximately 15% of them present only once. Sequenced sample: PBMCs. Receptors originate from a human donor in good health (CMV status not recorded). Some clones in this sample may be carry-over from other donors' samples.

This clonotype has at least ten counts. J is TRBJ2-7 and V is TRBV23-1; 7 bases line up with TRBD1. TRBV23-1 is given ORF status, its function remaining uncertain. This CDR3 contains 16 residues. Trimming took 0 bases from V and 4 from J; bases not matched to a gene: 9. DNA of the CDR3: TGCGCCAGCAGTCAATCTATGTTGGGACAGAGGTACGAGCAGTACTTC. It translates to CASSQSMLGQRYEQYF.

The chain combines TRBV18 with TRBJ2-1, with a possible D match to TRBD2 (5 bases). Deletions cut 3 bases from V and 8 bases from J, with 11 bases between. The length of the CDR3 is 13 residues. Per germline, CDR1 KGHSH and CDR2 LQKENI. For the CDR3, the DNA is TGTGCCAGCTCACCGGGAACTAGGGATGAGCAGTTCTTC. Its translation is CASSPGTRDEQFF.

Ten or more counts support this clonotype. The V gene is TRBV7-2, the J gene TRBJ2-1; 8 bases align to TRBD2. Trimming took 5 bases from V and 4 from J; bases not matched to a gene: 7. This CDR3 has 15 amino acids. Germline CDR1 and CDR2: SGHTA and FQGNSA. Here the CDR3 DNA reads TGTGCCAGCAGCGGAGGAACTAGCGGATACAATGAGCAGTTCTTC. It translates to CASSGGTSGYNEQFF.

This clonotype was found a few times. V and J are TRBV2 and TRBJ2-7, with D uncertain. Germline CDR1 is SNHLY and CDR2 is FYNNEI. The CDR3 is 14 amino acids. V shed 6 bases and J shed 3 bases, with 15 bases lying between them. CDR3 residues: CASRAVNWDYEQYF. The DNA of the CDR3 is TGTGCCAGCAGAGCCGTCAACTGGGACTACGAGCAGTACTTC.

Many counts were recorded for this clonotype. The chain links TRBV7-2 to TRBJ2-3; D possibly corresponds to TRBD1 (5 bases). Trimming removed 5 bases at V and 5 bases at J, with 14 bases between. The V gene's germline CDR1 is SGHTA and CDR2 FQGNSA. This CDR3 has 14 residues. CDR3 DNA sequence: TGTGCCAGCAGCCTCCGCCGGCAGGGAGATACGCAGTATTTT. Encoded protein: CASSLRRQGDTQYF.

The V gene is TRBV29-1, the J gene TRBJ1-2; unclear D gene. The CDR3 has 11 residues. Germline lookup yields CDR1 SQVTM and CDR2 ANQGSEA. Trimming pared 4 bases from V and 4 bases from J, leaving 7 bases between. The CDR3 region has the DNA TGCAGCGTTGCCGGGGTCTATGGCTACACCTTC. Its protein is CSVAGVYGYTF.

The sample holds a few counts of this clonotype. The rearrangement links TRBV15 to TRBJ1-4, with D tentatively TRBD1 (6 bases). Germline assignment: CDR1 LNHNV and CDR2 YYDKDF (reference sequence). The CDR3 loop spans 15 amino acids. The V end lost 5 bases, the J end lost 5 bases, and 15 bases lay between the germline ends. The CDR3 DNA follows: TGTGCCACCAGCGTAGACAGGATTTGGAATGAAAAACTGTTTTTT. Translated: CATSVDRIWNEKLFF.

The sample holds a few counts of this clonotype. This chain joins TRBV20-1 and TRBJ2-3; D uncertain. Trimming stripped 6 bases from V and 6 bases from J, with 13 bases between. This CDR3 is built from 12 residues. Germline CDR1 DFQATT, CDR2 SNEGSKA (reference sequence). CDR3 amino acids: CSALTPADTQYF. The CDR3 nucleotides are TGCAGTGCCCTCACCCCGGCGGATACGCAGTATTTT.

This clonotype was picked up many times. The gene calls are TRBV28 and TRBJ1-1; no reliable D call. There are 13 residues in the CDR3. Germline V lookup: CDR1 MDHEN, CDR2 SYDVKM. Deletions cut 7 bases from V and 4 bases from J, with 13 bases between. The DNA for the CDR3 is TGTGCCAGCACCACACTTGGGATCACTGAAGCTTTCTTT. Translated, it gives CASTTLGITEAFF.

This chain links TRBV19 with TRBJ1-6; 7 bases line up with TRBD1. CDR1 is LNHDA, CDR2 SQIVND, per germline (reference sequence). The length of the CDR3 is 15 residues. J was trimmed by 4 bases and V by 5 bases; bases with no gene match: 5. Written as DNA, the CDR3 is TGTGCCAGTAGTCCCGGGACAGTATATAATTCACCCCTCCACTTT. Protein sequence: CASSPGTVYNSPLHF.

The table lists this clonotype with many counts. The chain has TRBV7-2 and TRBJ2-2; weak D call: TRBD2 (6 bases). The V gene lost 5 bases and the J gene lost 4 bases, with 20 bases spanning the gap. The CDR3 runs to 17 residues. The germline CDR1 and CDR2 sequences are SGHTA and FQGNSA. The CDR3 DNA reads as TGTGCCAGCAGCAAAAGAGGGACTCCCCGGGTCACCGGGGAGCTGTTTTTT. It specifies CASSKRGTPRVTGELFF.

This clonotype was found many times. The gene calls are TRBV7-3 and TRBJ2-5; D call uncertain. The V end was cut by 3 bases, the J end by 3 bases, with 17 bases between. The CDR3 loop spans 16 amino acids. CDR1 SGHTA and CDR2 FQGTGA come from the germline V gene. In DNA form, the CDR3 reads TGTGCCAGCAGCTTGAGCCCCCGGGTGGCTAAAGAGACCCAGTACTTC. Translating it yields CASSLSPRVAKETQYF.

In this sample, this clonotype turned up a few times. The chain combines TRBV6-2 or TRBV6-3 with TRBJ2-2, with 12 nucleotides matching TRBD1. This CDR3 contains 16 residues. Germline loops: CDR1 MNHEY, CDR2 SVGEGT. The V gene end was trimmed by 6 bases and the J gene end by 7 bases; junction bases not matched to a gene: 9. The CDR3 spells CASSHRDRGPVGELFF. The CDR3 region has the DNA TGTGCCAGCAGCCACCGGGACAGGGGGCCGGTCGGGGAGCTGTTTTTT.

This clonotype has at least ten counts. This chain connects TRBV12-3 or TRBV12-4 to TRBJ2-1, with 7 bases that match TRBD1. The CDR3 has 12 amino acids. The trim removed 6 bases at V and 7 bases at J, leaving 3 bases unmatched. The CDR3 loop reads CASRVRGNEQFF. Written as DNA, the CDR3 is TGTGCCAGCAGAGTCAGGGGGAATGAGCAGTTCTTC.

This chain joins TRBV4-3 and TRBJ2-2; 7 nucleotides agree with TRBD1. The length of the CDR3 is 15 residues. CDR1 is LGHNA, CDR2 YSLEER, per germline. V shed 4 bases and J 7 bases; nucleotides not matched to a gene: 9. The CDR3 reads CASSLARTGGGELFF. As DNA, the CDR3 is TGCGCCAGCAGCCTGGCCAGGACAGGAGGCGGGGAGCTGTTTTTT.

This clonotype was counted a few times. The V gene is TRBV28, the J gene TRBJ1-3; no reliable D call. The germline V and J ends were trimmed by 4 bases and 4 bases, with 8 bases remaining between them. Germline CDR1 and CDR2: MDHEN and SYDVKM. CDR3 size: 13 residues. CDR3 residues: CASSYVDGNTIYF. The CDR3 DNA sequence: TGTGCCAGCAGTTACGTCGACGGAAACACCATATATTTT.

This clonotype was detected ten times or more. The V gene is TRBV12-3 or TRBV12-4, the J gene TRBJ2-3; D gene uncertain. The CDR3 contains 15 residues. Trimming took 5 bases from V and 2 from J, leaving 14 bases between them. CDR3 protein: CASSPRRHATDTQYF. The CDR3 bases are TGTGCCAGCAGTCCCAGAAGGCACGCCACAGATACGCAGTATTTT.

V gene TRBV28 combines with J gene TRBJ1-5; 8 bases fit TRBD1. CDR3 size: 16 residues. Germline CDR1 and CDR2: MDHEN and SYDVKM. J gave up 6 bases and V 3 bases, and 10 bases lay outside the gene matches. The CDR3 protein is CASSFLGQGRVQPQHF. For the CDR3, the DNA is TGTGCCAGCAGTTTCCTAGGACAGGGCAGAGTTCAGCCCCAGCATTTT.

This clonotype was counted at least ten times. The CDR3 is CASSFGDTTYEQYF. CDR3 coding DNA: TGTGCCAGCAGCTTTGGGGACACCACCTACGAGCAGTACTTC. J is TRBJ2-7 and V is TRBV7-2; D possibly corresponds to TRBD1 (6 bases). V was clipped by 3 bases and J by 2 bases, with 11 bases between them. There are 14 residues in the CDR3. Per germline, CDR1 SGHTA and CDR2 FQGNSA.

This clonotype has a handful of counts. The CDR3 loop is CAISEQQGPNTEAFF. The DNA for the CDR3 is TGTGCCATCAGTGAACAACAGGGCCCGAACACTGAAGCTTTCTTT. V gene TRBV10-3 combines with J gene TRBJ1-1; possible D gene TRBD1, 6 bases. CDR1 and CDR2 (germline): ENHRY, SYGVKD. This CDR3 has 15 amino acids. V lost 3 bases and J lost 1, with 12 bases in between.

This clonotype has a count of ten or more. CDR3 residues: CASSFSGVGLNEQFF. The CDR3 DNA follows: TGTGCCAGCAGCTTTTCAGGGGTGGGCCTCAATGAGCAGTTCTTC. The genes are TRBV11-1 and TRBJ2-1; D is perhaps TRBD1 (6 bases). V lost 3 bases and J lost 6, with 15 bases in between. Germline V lookup: CDR1 SGHAT, CDR2 FQDESV (reference sequence). The length of the CDR3 is 15 residues.

DNA for the CDR3: TGTGCCAGCAGCTTGACAGGGCCTTCTGGGGCCAACGTCCTGACTTTC. Residues: CASSLTGPSGANVLTF. The chain couples TRBV5-5 to TRBJ2-6; tentative D call: TRBD1 (6 bases). The germline CDR1 and CDR2 sequences are SGHKS and YYEKEE (reference sequence). This CDR3 spans 16 amino acids. V lost 1 base and J lost 1, with 9 bases in between.

This clonotype was observed a few times. The chain links TRBV29-1 to TRBJ1-1, with no clear D. This CDR3 is 11 amino acids long. Germline lookup yields CDR1 SQVTM and CDR2 ANQGSEA. Between the trimmed V and J ends, which lost 4 bases and 11 bases, there was a span of 14 bases. The CDR3 DNA reads TGCAGCGTTGCATATACCTCTCGCGCTTTCTTT. Amino acid sequence: CSVAYTSRAFF.

This chain links TRBV5-4 with TRBJ2-3; D call uncertain. The CDR3 length is 19 residues. The V and J ends lost 0 bases and 0 bases respectively, with 20 bases between them. Germline values: CDR1 SGHNT, CDR2 YYREEE (reference sequence). CDR3 sequence reads: CASSLGQPTYVTSTDTQYF. CDR3 DNA sequence: TGTGCCAGCAGCTTGGGTCAGCCAACGTACGTCACTAGCACAGATACGCAGTATTTT.

CDR3 amino acids: CATSRDPYAGGETQYF. The CDR3 nucleotides read TGTGCCACCAGCAGAGACCCTTATGCGGGGGGTGAGACCCAGTACTTC. The V call is TRBV15, the J call TRBJ2-5; TRBD2 matches 8 bases. The CDR3 is 16 residues long. Trimming at V came to 0 bases and at J to 5 bases, leaving 8 bases not matched to a gene. Germline CDR1 is LNHNV and CDR2 is YYDKDF (reference sequence).

There are a few counts of this clonotype. V is TRBV29-1 and J is TRBJ1-2; tentative D call: TRBD1 (5 bases). With 6 bases removed from V and 5 bases from J, the gap between germline ends came to 13 bases. Per the germline V gene, CDR1 is SQVTM and CDR2 is ANQGSEA. CDR3 size: 12 residues. The CDR3 is CSVGRGGYGYTF. For the CDR3, the DNA is TGCAGCGTCGGCCGGGGGGGGTATGGCTACACCTTC.

This clonotype was seen more than once but under ten times. V gene TRBV7-2 combines with J gene TRBJ2-7, with 7 bases lining up with TRBD2. Germline V CDR1 and CDR2: SGHTA, FQGNSA. The J segment lost 2 bases and the V segment lost 5 bases, leaving 9 bases of the junction unmatched. CDR3 size: 15 residues. CDR3 region: CASSPVGGGTYEQYF. The DNA for the CDR3 is TGTGCCAGCAGCCCCGTGGGCGGGGGAACCTACGAGCAGTACTTC.

This clonotype was seen many times. The genes are TRBV28 and TRBJ2-2; a weak D match, TRBD2 (5 bases). Germline loops: CDR1 MDHEN, CDR2 SYDVKM. CDR3 length: 14 amino acids. Trimming took 0 bases from V and 7 from J, leaving 9 bases between them. CDR3 residues: CASSLWTIGGELFF. The DNA for the CDR3 is TGTGCCAGCAGTTTATGGACTATAGGCGGGGAGCTGTTTTTT.

This clonotype has a count of ten or more. The chain uses TRBV10-3 and TRBJ1-2; D might be TRBD1 (5 bases). Germline V gene lookup returns CDR1 ENHRY and CDR2 SYGVKD. The length of the CDR3 is 16 residues. Trimming took off 2 bases at V and 5 bases at J, with 18 bases between the two ends. As DNA, the CDR3 is TGTGCCATCAGTGAGGGGGGAGATGCGGCCCTATATGGCTACACCTTC. Translated, it gives CAISEGGDAALYGYTF.

This clonotype was recorded at least ten times. The chain uses TRBV10-2 and TRBJ1-5; tentative D call: TRBD1 (6 bases). The V end lost 3 bases, the J end lost 7 bases, and 10 bases lay between the germline ends. This CDR3 region has 13 residues. Germline V gene data show CDR1 as WSHSY and CDR2 as SAAADI. The CDR3 protein is CASSDRGGQPQHF. Here the CDR3 DNA reads TGCGCCAGCAGTGACAGGGGAGGCCAGCCCCAGCATTTT.

In its sample, this clonotype was seen many times. The gene calls are TRBV28 and TRBJ2-3; 7 nucleotides align to TRBD1. The V gene end was trimmed by 6 bases and the J gene end by 2 bases; junction bases not matched to a gene: 14. This CDR3 region has 17 residues. Looked up from germline, CDR1 is MDHEN and CDR2 is SYDVKM. CDR3 amino acids: CASSPDRVGISTDTQYF. CDR3 bases: TGTGCCAGCAGCCCCGACAGGGTAGGAATCTCCACAGATACGCAGTATTTT.

There are a few counts of this clonotype. This rearrangement joins TRBV14 to TRBJ2-3; D gene uncertain. The V end was cut by 2 bases, the J end by 9 bases, with 12 bases between. The CDR3 contains 13 residues. CDR1 is SGHDN, CDR2 FVKESK, per germline. The CDR3 DNA reads as TGTGCCAGCAGCCAAAATCTGGAAACCACGCAGTATTTT. It yields the protein CASSQNLETTQYF.